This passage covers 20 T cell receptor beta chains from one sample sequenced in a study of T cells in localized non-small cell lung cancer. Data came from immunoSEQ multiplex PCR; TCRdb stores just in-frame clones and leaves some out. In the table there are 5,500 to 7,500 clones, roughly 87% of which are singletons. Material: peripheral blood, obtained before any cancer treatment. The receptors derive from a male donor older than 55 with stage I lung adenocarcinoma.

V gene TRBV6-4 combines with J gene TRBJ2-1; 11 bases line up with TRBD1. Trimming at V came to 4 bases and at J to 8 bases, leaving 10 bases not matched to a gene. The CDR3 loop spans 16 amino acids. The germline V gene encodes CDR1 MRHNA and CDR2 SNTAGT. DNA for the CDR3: TGTGCCAGCAGTGTAGTCCCTGGACAGGGGGCCGATGAGCAGTTCTTC. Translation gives CASSVVPGQGADEQFF.

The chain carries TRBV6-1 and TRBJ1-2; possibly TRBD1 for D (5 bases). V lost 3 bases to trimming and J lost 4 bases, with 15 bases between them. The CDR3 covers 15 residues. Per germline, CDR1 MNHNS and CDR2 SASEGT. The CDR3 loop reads CASSDTIRGGYGYTF. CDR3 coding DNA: TGTGCCAGCAGTGACACCATTCGGGGCGGCTATGGCTACACCTTC.

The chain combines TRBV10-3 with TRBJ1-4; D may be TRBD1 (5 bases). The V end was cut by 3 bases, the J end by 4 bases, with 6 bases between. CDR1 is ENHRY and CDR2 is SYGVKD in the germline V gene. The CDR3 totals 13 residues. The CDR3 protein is CAISDRDNEKLFF. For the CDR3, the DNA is TGTGCCATCAGTGACAGGGATAATGAAAAACTGTTTTTT.

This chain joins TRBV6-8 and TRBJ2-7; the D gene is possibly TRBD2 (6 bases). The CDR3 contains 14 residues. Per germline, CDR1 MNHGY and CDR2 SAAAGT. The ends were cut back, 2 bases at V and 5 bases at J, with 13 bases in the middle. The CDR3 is CASSYEGRSDEQYF. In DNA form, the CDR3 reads TGTGCCAGCAGTTACGAGGGGAGGTCGGACGAGCAGTACTTC.

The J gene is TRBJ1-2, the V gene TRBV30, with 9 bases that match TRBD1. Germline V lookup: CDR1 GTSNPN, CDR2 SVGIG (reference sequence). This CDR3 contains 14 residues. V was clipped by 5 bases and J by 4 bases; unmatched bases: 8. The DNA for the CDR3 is TGTGCCTGGCGGGACAGGGCTTCCTTCTATGGCTACACCTTC. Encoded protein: CAWRDRASFYGYTF.

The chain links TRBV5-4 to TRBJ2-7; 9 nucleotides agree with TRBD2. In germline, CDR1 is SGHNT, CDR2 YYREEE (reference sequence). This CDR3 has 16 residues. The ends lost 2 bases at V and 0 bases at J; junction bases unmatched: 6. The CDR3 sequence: CASSFLGLAHSYEQYF. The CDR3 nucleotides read TGTGCCAGCAGCTTTTTGGGACTAGCACACTCCTACGAGCAGTACTTC.

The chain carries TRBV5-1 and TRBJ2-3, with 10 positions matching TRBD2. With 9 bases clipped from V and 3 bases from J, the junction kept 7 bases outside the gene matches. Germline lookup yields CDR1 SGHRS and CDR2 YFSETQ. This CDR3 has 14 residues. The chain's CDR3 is CATQTTSGTDTQYF. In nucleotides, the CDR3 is TGCGCCACCCAGACGACTAGCGGGACAGATACGCAGTATTTT.

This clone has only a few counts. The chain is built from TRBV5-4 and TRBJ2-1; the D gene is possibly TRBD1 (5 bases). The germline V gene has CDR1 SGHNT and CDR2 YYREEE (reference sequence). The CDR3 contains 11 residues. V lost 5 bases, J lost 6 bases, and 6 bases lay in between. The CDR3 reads CASRQGNEQFF. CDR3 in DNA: TGTGCCAGCAGGCAGGGCAATGAGCAGTTCTTC. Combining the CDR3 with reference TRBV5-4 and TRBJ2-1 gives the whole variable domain ETGVTQSPTHLIKTRGQQVTLRCSSQSGHNTVSWYQQALGQGPQFIFQYYREEENGRGNFPPRFSGLQFPNYSSELNVNALELDDSALYLCASRQGNEQFFGPGTRLTVL.

The CDR3: CASTTAGGNQPQHF. The CDR3 coding sequence is TGTGCCAGCACCACCGCGGGGGGCAATCAGCCCCAGCATTTT. The chain combines TRBV7-9 with TRBJ1-5; TRBD1 might be the D (5 bases). Germline V gene lookup returns CDR1 SEHNR and CDR2 FQNEAQ (reference sequence). V gave up 7 bases and J gave up 2 bases, with 12 bases separating them. The CDR3 loop spans 14 amino acids.

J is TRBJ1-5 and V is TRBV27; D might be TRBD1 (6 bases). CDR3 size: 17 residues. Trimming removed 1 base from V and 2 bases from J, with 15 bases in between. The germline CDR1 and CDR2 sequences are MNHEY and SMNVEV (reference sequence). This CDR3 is CASSLWSPGAGNQPQHF. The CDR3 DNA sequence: TGTGCCAGCAGTTTATGGTCCCCAGGGGCTGGCAATCAGCCCCAGCATTTT.

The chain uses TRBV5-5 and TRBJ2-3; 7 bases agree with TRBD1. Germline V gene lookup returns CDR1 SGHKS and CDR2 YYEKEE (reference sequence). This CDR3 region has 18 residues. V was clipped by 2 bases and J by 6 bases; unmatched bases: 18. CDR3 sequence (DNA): TGTGCCAGCAGCTTCGACGCAAGGACAGGTCGAGGAGGTGATACGCAGTATTTT. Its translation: CASSFDARTGRGGDTQYF.

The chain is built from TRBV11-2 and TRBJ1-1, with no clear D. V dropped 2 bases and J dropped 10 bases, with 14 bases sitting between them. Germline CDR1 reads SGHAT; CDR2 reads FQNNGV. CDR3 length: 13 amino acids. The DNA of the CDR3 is TGTGCCAGCAGCTTAACTGGGCTGGTGGGAGCTTTCTTT. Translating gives CASSLTGLVGAFF.

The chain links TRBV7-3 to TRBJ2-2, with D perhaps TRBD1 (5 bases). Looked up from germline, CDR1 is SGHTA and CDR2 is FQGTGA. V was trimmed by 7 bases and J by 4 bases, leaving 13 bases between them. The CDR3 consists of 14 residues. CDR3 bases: TGTGCCAGCACCGAGACAGCCGGCACCGGGGAGCTGTTTTTT. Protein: CASTETAGTGELFF.

The CDR3, as DNA: TGTGCCAGCAGCGGACAGGCCCCTAGTAACGAGCAGTACGTC. The encoded protein is CASSGQAPSNEQYV. V and J are TRBV6-1 and TRBJ2-7, with TRBD1 matching over 7 bases. V gave up 6 bases and J gave up 5 bases; unmatched junction bases: 10. The CDR3 consists of 14 residues. The germline CDR1 and CDR2 sequences are MNHNS and SASEGT.

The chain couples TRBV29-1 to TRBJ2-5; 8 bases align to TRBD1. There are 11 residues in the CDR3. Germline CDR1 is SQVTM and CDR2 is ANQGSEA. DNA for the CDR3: TGCAAGGGACAGGACCAAGAGACCCAGTACTTC. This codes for CKGQDQETQYF. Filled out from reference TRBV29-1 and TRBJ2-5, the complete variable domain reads SAVISQKPSRDICQRGTSLTIQCQVDSQVTMMFWYRQQPGQSLTLIATANQGSEATYESGFVIDKFPISRPNLTFSTLTVSNMSPEDSSIYLCKGQDQETQYFGPGTRLLVL.

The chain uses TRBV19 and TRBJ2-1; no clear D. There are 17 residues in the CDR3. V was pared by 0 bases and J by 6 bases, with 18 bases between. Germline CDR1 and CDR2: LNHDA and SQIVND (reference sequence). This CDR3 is CASSIDQSHPSPNEQFF. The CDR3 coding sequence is TGTGCCAGTAGTATAGATCAGAGTCACCCAAGCCCCAATGAGCAGTTCTTC.

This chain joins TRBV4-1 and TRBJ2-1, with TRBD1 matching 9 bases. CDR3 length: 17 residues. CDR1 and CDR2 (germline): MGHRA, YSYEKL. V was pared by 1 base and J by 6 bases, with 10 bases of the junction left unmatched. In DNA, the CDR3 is TGCGCCAGCAGCCAAGGAACAAACAGGGGGCTTCCCAATGAGCAGTTCTTC. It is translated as CASSQGTNRGLPNEQFF.

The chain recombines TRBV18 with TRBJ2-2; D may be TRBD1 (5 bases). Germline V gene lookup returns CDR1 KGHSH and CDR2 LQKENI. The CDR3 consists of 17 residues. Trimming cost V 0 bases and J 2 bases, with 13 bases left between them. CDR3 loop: CASSPPPTDSNTGELFF. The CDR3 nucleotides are TGTGCCAGCTCACCACCGCCGACAGACTCTAACACCGGGGAGCTGTTTTTT.

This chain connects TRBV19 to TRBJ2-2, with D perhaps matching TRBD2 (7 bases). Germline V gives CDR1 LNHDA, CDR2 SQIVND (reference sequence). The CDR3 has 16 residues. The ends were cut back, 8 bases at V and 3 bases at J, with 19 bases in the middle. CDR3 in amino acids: CASHRGGDVYTGELFF. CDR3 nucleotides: TGTGCCAGTCACCGCGGGGGCGACGTGTACACCGGGGAGCTGTTTTTT. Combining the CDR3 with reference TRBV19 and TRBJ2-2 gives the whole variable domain DGGITQSPKYLFRKEGQNVTLSCEQNLNHDAMYWYRQDPGQGLRLIYYSQIVNDFQKGDIAEGYSVSREKKESFPLTVTSAQKNPTAFYLCASHRGGDVYTGELFFGEGSRLTVL.

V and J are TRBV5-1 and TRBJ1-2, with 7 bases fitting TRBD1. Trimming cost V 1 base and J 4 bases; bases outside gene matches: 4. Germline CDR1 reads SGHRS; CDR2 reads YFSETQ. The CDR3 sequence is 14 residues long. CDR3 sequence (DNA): TGCGCCAGCAGCTTGACAGGGGTTACCTATGGCTACACCTTC. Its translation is CASSLTGVTYGYTF. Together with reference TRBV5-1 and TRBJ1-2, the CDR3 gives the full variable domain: KAGVTQTPRYLIKTRGQQVTLSCSPISGHRSVSWYQQTPGQGLQFLFEYFSETQRNKGNFPGRFSGRQFSNSRSEMNVSTLELGDSALYLCASSLTGVTYGYTFGSGTRLTVV.